Detailed here is one TCR beta chain. The sample originates from a study of blood T cell repertoires in COVID-19. At the level of the study: T cells, B-cell-depleted T cells, or PBMCs supplied cDNA or gDNA.

Some clones are missing from TCRdb's copy, which holds only in-frame ones; the method was immunoSEQ multiplex PCR. The sample includes approximately 75,000 clones, around 90% seen only once; the top ten take around 29%. This CDR3 spans 15 amino acids. Germline CDR1 is LNHDA and CDR2 is SQIVND (reference sequence). V lost 4 bases and J 0 bases, leaving 7 bases between the germline ends. The sample taken for sequencing was peripheral blood. This receptor was identified in a man aged 50 to 59 with acute or convalescent COVID-19. The chain couples TRBV19 to TRBJ2-6, with D unclear. The CDR3 DNA is TGTGCCAGTAGTAAACAGAACTCTGGGGCCAACGTCCTGACTTTC. Its translation is CASSKQNSGANVLTF. Using reference TRBV19 and TRBJ2-6 for the parts outside the CDR3, the full variable domain is DGGITQSPKYLFRKEGQNVTLSCEQNLNHDAMYWYRQDPGQGLRLIYYSQIVNDFQKGDIAEGYSVSREKKESFPLTVTSAQKNPTAFYLCASSKQNSGANVLTFGAGSRLTVL.